This TCR beta chain emerged from a study of blood T cell repertoires in COVID-19. As for the study in general: Researchers got acute and convalescent COVID-19 samples from the United States, Italy and Spain.

Germline values: CDR1 LNHDA, CDR2 SQIVND (reference sequence). The CDR3 runs to 13 residues. Trimming cost V 1 base and J 4 bases, with 5 bases left between them. Per the original data handling: From reference gene primer amplification, estimates of nucleated cell counts were derived. Clones were sequenced by immunoSEQ multiplex PCR, and TCRdb holds only the in-frame ones, with some missing. That table supplies the V and J calls and clone size; D and trimming were determined from the DNA. The sample has 40,000 to 60,000 clones; about 83% are singletons. This clone has just one count. V gene TRBV19 combines with J gene TRBJ1-5; D is unresolved. Sequencing was performed on peripheral blood. This sequence originates from a woman aged 55-70 years with acute or convalescent COVID-19. CDR3 amino acids: CASSIATNQPQHF. CDR3 bases: TGTGCCAGTAGTATAGCCACAAATCAGCCCCAGCATTTT.